This is a list of T cell receptor beta chains from one sample in a study of T cells in Graves' hyperthyroidism and ophthalmopathy. Via MiXCR, TCRdb re-called the multiplex PCR reads, giving one row per CDR3 protein. The sample lists roughly 290,000 distinct CDR3 sequences, approximately 12% occurring once. Sequenced input: blood. The source of these receptors is a woman aged 25-40 years with Graves' hyperthyroidism that later progressed to Graves' ophthalmopathy. The CDR3 runs from the conserved cysteine through the conserved F or W. A D gene is named only where the DNA matches it firmly. Where a row states a size, it is once, few, many or the class of an expanded clone; other rows omit it.

size,J,D,V,DNA,CDR3
many,TRBJ2-1,TRBD2,TRBV6-1,TGTGCCAGCAGTGACCCGACTAGCGGGAACCCCTACAATGAGCAGTTCTTC,CASSDPTSGNPYNEQFF
few,TRBJ2-3,NA,TRBV6-1,TGTGCCAGCAGATCTGATTCGGATACGCAGTATTTT,CASRSDSDTQYF
many,TRBJ2-1,NA,TRBV20-1,TGCAGTGCTAGATCGGGGATTCAACACTCCTACAATGAGCAGTTCTTC,CSARSGIQHSYNEQFF
NA,TRBJ2-2,TRBD2,TRBV6-2/TRBV6-3,TGTGCCAGCAGTGGGACTAGCGGGACCGGGGAGCTGTTTTTT,CASSGTSGTGELFF
many,TRBJ2-5,NA,TRBV24-1,TGTGCCACCAACGCGGTTTACGGCGAGACCCAGTACTTC,CATNAVYGETQYF
many,TRBJ2-1,NA,TRBV7-9,TGTGCCAGCAGCTTAGCTAACACCGTCTACAATGAGCAGTTCTTC,CASSLANTVYNEQFF
many,TRBJ1-4,NA,TRBV27,TGTGCCAGCAGTCCTTACTCCGGGCCCCGAACTAATGAAAAACTGTTTTTT,CASSPYSGPRTNEKLFF
few,TRBJ2-2,TRBD2,TRBV29-1,TGCAGCGTTCAGTTGACTAGCGGGAACACCGGGGAGCTGTTTTTT,CSVQLTSGNTGELFF
NA,TRBJ2-7,TRBD2,TRBV2,TGTGCCAGCAGTCCAGGACTAGCGGGAGTCCCCTACGAGCAGTACTTC,CASSPGLAGVPYEQYF
many,TRBJ2-3,NA,TRBV7-2,TGTGCCAGCCGCACGGGACAACATAGCACAGATACGCAGTATTTT,CASRTGQHSTDTQYF
many,TRBJ1-2,NA,TRBV27,TGTGCCAGCAGTTTAAGCTCAGGAGGCTATGGCTACACCTTC,CASSLSSGGYGYTF
few,TRBJ2-7,TRBD2,TRBV9,TGTGCCAGCAGCGTACTAGGGACTAGCGACGAGCAGTACTTC,CASSVLGTSDEQYF
many,TRBJ2-1,NA,TRBV7-9,TGTGCCAGCAGCCTAGGGCCAGGGGTAGTAGAGCAGTTCTTC,CASSLGPGVVEQFF
NA,TRBJ1-6,NA,TRBV6-1,TGTGCCACGAACACAGGGAATTCACCCCTCCACTTT,CATNTGNSPLHF
many,TRBJ2-3,TRBD2,TRBV5-5,TGTGCCAGCAGCAAGGGACTAGCGGACACAGATACGCAGTATTTT,CASSKGLADTDTQYF